This T cell receptor beta chain was identified during a study of neurological immune-mediated disorders. Overall study findings and caveats: None of the CDR3 amino acid sequences found in expanded clones was shared across subjects. This suggests that the TCR-beta repertoires were private in all groups.

This clonotype was observed many times. As yet, its antigen is unknown. It was from 2 million PBMCs stored at -80 C that the unsorted libraries were obtained. J was trimmed by 2 bases and V by 2 bases; bases with no gene match: 5. This CDR3 is 15 amino acids long. Germline V gives CDR1 MNHEY, CDR2 SVGAGI. The cDNA was synthesized by means of template-switch 5'RACE, which was carried out with 10-nucleotide random UMIs. MiXCR, applied by TCRdb to the 5' RACE reads, yields one record per CDR3 protein. This sample has 74,000 or so distinct CDR3 sequences, with around 9.9% found just once. The clonotype originates from a man aged 50 or older in good health. The chain joins TRBV6-5 to TRBJ2-7, with 8 bases lining up with TRBD2. Sequencing was done on a sample of PBMCs. The CDR3 DNA sequence: TGTGCCAGCAGTTACGCTACTAGCGGAGCCTACGAGCAGTACTTC. It codes for CASSYATSGAYEQYF.